This T cell receptor beta chain was identified in a study of blood T cells in healthy people across ages. Study-level findings and limits: There was a strong correlation between TCR beta diversity and naive T cell percentage.

For the second PCR, which ran for roughly 7 to 11 cycles, a sample-barcoded 5' primer and a J-beta primer mix were used. TCRdb called the 5' RACE reads again in MiXCR, with one record for every CDR3 protein. This sample has about 1.6 million distinct CDR3 sequences; about 35% occur once, and the top ten carry over 9%. On this clonotype itself: Its antigen remains unidentified.

The CDR3 spans 13 residues. Trimming took off 4 bases at V and 4 bases at J, with 10 bases between the two ends. Germline-derived CDR1 and CDR2 are MNHEY and SVGEGT. A minimum of 6 micrograms of total RNA was extracted per sample. Sequencing was done on a sample of blood. This chain links TRBV6-2 or TRBV6-3 with TRBJ2-5; no clear D gene. The clonotype was recovered from a woman between 25 and 40 years old in good health. The DNA of the CDR3 is TGTGCCAGCAGTTCCAGGACCTTAGAGACCCAGTACTTC. Residues: CASSSRTLETQYF.